One sample yielded the 9 T cell receptor beta chains listed below, sequenced in a study of CD8+ T cells in alopecia areata (dated by TCRdb to between 2018 and 2020). The library was obtained by the immunoSEQ multiplex PCR assay. RNA was extracted from all samples and reverse transcribed into cDNA as template for TCR sequencing. In its TCRdb copy, this immuneACCESS table keeps in-frame sequences only and misses some clones. Where compared with another copy, unresolved V genes explain less than half of these, and the others have no known cause. Recorded for this sample are roughly 210,000 clones; approximately 47% of them occurred a single time. Over 2.5% of the sample goes to the ten largest clones. The treatment or condition label of this sample denotes: oral pan-JAK inhibitor, 5-10 mg twice daily. Sequenced material: CD4+ T cells sorted from blood, taken at approximately week 36, from a patient treated with tofacitinib. Every receptor here comes from a human donor with alopecia areata.

V usage is TRBV5-1 and J usage is TRBJ2-1, with D perhaps being TRBD1 or TRBD2 (6 bases each). The CDR3 runs to 15 residues. CDR1 and CDR2 (germline): SGHRS, YFSETQ. Trimming pared 6 bases from V and 5 bases from J, leaving 18 bases between. CDR3 bases: TGCGCCAGCATGGGTATCCAGGGGAGGAACAATGAGCAGTTCTTC. Its translation: CASMGIQGRNNEQFF.

The chain is built from TRBV9 and TRBJ1-1; D remains ambiguous. Trimming removed 0 bases at V and 9 bases at J, with 9 bases between. Germline loops: CDR1 SGDLS, CDR2 YYNGEE. There are 12 residues in the CDR3. For the CDR3, the DNA is TGTGCCAGCAGCGTAGATGGTCACAAAGCTTTCTTT. Amino acid sequence: CASSVDGHKAFF.

This clone was seen only a few times. The rearrangement links TRBV28 to TRBJ1-4; D uncertain. The germline gives CDR1 MDHEN, CDR2 SYDVKM. This CDR3 has 14 residues. Trimming removed 4 bases from V and 8 bases from J, with 14 bases in between. For the CDR3, the DNA is TGTGCCAGCAGTTCAGAGGCGCTTGGAGAAAAACTGTTTTTT. Translating it yields CASSSEALGEKLFF.

The chain is built from TRBV7-2 and TRBJ1-2; TRBD1 aligns across 12 bases. The CDR3 is 15 amino acids. Germline trimming cut 5 bases from V and 2 bases from J; bases unmatched to any gene: 3. The V gene's germline CDR1 is SGHTA and CDR2 FQGNSA. CDR3 sequence (DNA): TGTGCCAGCAGCACCGGGACAGGGGGCAACTATGGCTACACCTTC. Amino acid sequence: CASSTGTGGNYGYTF.

V is TRBV30 and J is TRBJ2-5, with TRBD2 identical over 11 bases. CDR3 length: 17 amino acids. Germline V gene lookup returns CDR1 GTSNPN and CDR2 SVGIG (reference sequence). V lost 2 bases to trimming and J lost 2 bases; unmatched junction nucleotides: 10. CDR3 sequence reads: CAWSRSRTSGQQETQYF. The CDR3 DNA follows: TGTGCCTGGAGTCGTTCCCGGACTAGCGGGCAACAAGAGACCCAGTACTTC.

The chain is built from TRBV2 and TRBJ1-4; the D gene is possibly TRBD1 (6 bases). Per the germline V gene, CDR1 is SNHLY and CDR2 is FYNNEI. The CDR3 has 11 residues. V lost 6 bases and J 12 bases, leaving 11 bases between the germline ends. The chain's CDR3 is CASSTGPELFF. As DNA, the CDR3 is TGTGCCAGCAGCACAGGGCCGGAACTGTTTTTT.

The chain employs TRBV29-1 and TRBJ2-5; 8 bases agree with TRBD1. CDR1 is SQVTM and CDR2 is ANQGSEA in the germline V gene. The ends lost 4 bases at V and 6 bases at J; junction bases unmatched: 7. CDR3 size: 13 residues. CDR3 sequence reads: CSVAGTGRQTQYF. CDR3 in DNA: TGCAGCGTTGCGGGGACAGGAAGACAGACCCAGTACTTC.

This clone appeared once. J is TRBJ2-1 and V is TRBV6-5; no reliable D call. Trimming shortened V by 0 bases and J by 13 bases, and 10 bases separated the two germline ends. This CDR3 is built from 12 residues. The germline V gene has CDR1 MNHEY and CDR2 SVGAGI. The DNA of the CDR3 is TGTGCCAGCAGTTACTCGAAAGGGATTCAGTTCTTC. Amino acids: CASSYSKGIQFF.

This clone was counted ten times or more. V usage is TRBV7-2 and J usage is TRBJ2-2; D unclear. V lost 5 bases, J lost 7 bases, and 8 bases lay in between. Germline CDR1 SGHTA, CDR2 FQGNSA. This CDR3 has 12 residues. CDR3 region: CASSPPGGELFF. The CDR3, as DNA: TGTGCCAGCAGCCCCCCGGGCGGGGAGCTGTTTTTT.